This T cell receptor beta chain was sequenced for a study of neurological immune-mediated disorders. Findings of the study overall: Multiple sclerosis, the disease with the least TCR clonal expansion, fell below healthy controls, whereas HTLV-1-associated myelopathy showed the most. No CDR3 amino acid sequences recurred among expanded clones across subjects, suggesting private repertoires in all groups.

The cDNA was generated by 5'RACE with 10-nucleotide random UMIs. TCRdb re-called the 5' RACE reads through MiXCR, storing one row per CDR3 protein. The repertoire includes roughly 50,000 distinct CDR3 sequences, roughly 13% of them detected once, and 9.5% to 12% sits in the top ten. V was shortened by 0 bases and J by 4 bases, with 12 bases between the two germline ends. The CDR3 runs 16 residues. Germline-derived CDR1 and CDR2 are SEHNR and FQNEAQ (reference sequence). The unsorted libraries were made from 2 million PBMCs kept at -80 C. This clonotype was seen many times. No antigen is known for it. The chain has TRBV7-9 and TRBJ1-4; a possible D gene is TRBD1 (6 bases). Specimen: PBMCs. The receptor comes from a woman aged 55-69 years with HTLV-1-associated myelopathy (HAM/TSP). For the CDR3, the DNA is TGTGCCAGCAGCTTAGCTCAGGGGCGCCGTAATGAAAAACTGTTTTTT. This gives the protein CASSLAQGRRNEKLFF.